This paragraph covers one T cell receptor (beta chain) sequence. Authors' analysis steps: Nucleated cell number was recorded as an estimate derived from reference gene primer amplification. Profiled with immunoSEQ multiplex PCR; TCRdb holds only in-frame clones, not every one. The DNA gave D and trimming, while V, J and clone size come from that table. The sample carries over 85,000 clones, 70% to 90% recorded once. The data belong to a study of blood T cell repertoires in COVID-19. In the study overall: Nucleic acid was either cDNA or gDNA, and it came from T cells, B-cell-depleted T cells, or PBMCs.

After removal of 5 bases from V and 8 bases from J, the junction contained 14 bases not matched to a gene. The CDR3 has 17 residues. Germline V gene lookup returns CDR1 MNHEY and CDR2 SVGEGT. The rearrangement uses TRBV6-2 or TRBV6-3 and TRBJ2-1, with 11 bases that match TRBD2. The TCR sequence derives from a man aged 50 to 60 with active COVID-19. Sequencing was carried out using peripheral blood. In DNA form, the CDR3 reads TGTGCCAGCAGTACCCTATTAGCGGGGGGGTTGAGTGATGAGCAGTTCTTC. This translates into CASSTLLAGGLSDEQFF.